This record concerns one T cell receptor (beta chain) sequence. Time point specified: baseline, week 1 (first vaccination visit). Described treatment: pre-vaccination baseline after standard-of-care therapy. Astrocytomas found in donors were new, WHO grade 3 or 4, IDH1-mutant and ATRX-lost. The data are from a study of a mutant IDH1 vaccine in newly diagnosed glioma. Method: immunoSEQ multiplex PCR; TCRdb's copy keeps in-frame clones and lacks some. The table records tens of thousands of clones, roughly 80% of them present only once. The CDR3 totals 14 residues. V lost 6 bases to trimming and J lost 6 bases; unmatched junction nucleotides: 6. Germline CDR1 reads LGHNT; CDR2 reads FRNRAP.

This receptor was identified in a man aged 35-49 years with glioma. Some clones in this sample may be carry-over from other donors' samples. Source: PBMCs, taken from a glioma patient treated with radiotherapy, temozolomide or both. This chain joins TRBV12-5 and TRBJ1-4; 8 bases map to TRBD1. The CDR3 region has the DNA TGTGCTAGTGGCCCGACAGGGGCGGATGAAAAACTGTTTTTT. It is translated as CASGPTGADEKLFF.